This TCR beta chain was identified during a study of T cells after yellow fever vaccination. General study findings and limits: Researchers report a weaker secondary response that nonetheless peaked faster, day 5 versus 15.

The CDR3 sequence is 14 residues long. Germline V gene sequence: CDR1 DFQATT, CDR2 SNEGSKA (reference sequence). The V and J ends lost 5 bases and 0 bases, in that order; junction bases with no gene match: 4. The sample holds a few counts of this clonotype. Its specificity is unknown. Each CDR3 protein gets one entry after TCRdb re-called the 5' RACE reads with MiXCR. Of approximately 300,000 distinct CDR3 sequences detected, around 11% appear once; the ten largest clones hold around 3.2%. This TCR derives from a man between 18 and 29 years old who received the YFV17D yellow fever vaccine. Material: CD4+ T cells sorted from PBMCs, obtained 45 days after the yellow fever booster vaccination. The gene calls are TRBV20-1 and TRBJ2-3; TRBD2 matches at 8 bases. The chain's CDR3 is CSAREGHSTDTQYF. In DNA, the CDR3 is TGCAGTGCTCGGGAGGGGCATAGCACAGATACGCAGTATTTT.